This TCR beta chain was retrieved from a study of vaccination and CD4 T cells after COVID-19. Cultured CD4+ T cell DNA underwent sequencing with the Oncomine TCR Beta short-read assay. Each CDR3 protein is one row after TCRdb ran MiXCR on the PCR reads. The sample records under 9,500 distinct CDR3 sequences, more than 40% being singletons. CDR1 SGHRS and CDR2 YFSETQ come from the germline V gene. The CDR3 covers 12 residues. V was clipped by 0 bases and J by 6 bases, with 3 bases between them. As for this clonotype: The antigen remains unidentified.

The treatment was: roughly ten-day PBMC culture with coronavirus spike peptide pools or control peptides (ViraFEST assay). Samples of CD4+ T cells were obtained from the unexposed donor before the COVID-19 pandemic (2011-2018). This sequence joins TRBV5-1 and TRBJ2-2; D gene ambiguous. Sequenced: CD4+ T cells from blood, cultured in vitro. The clonotype originates from a human donor in good health. In DNA, the CDR3 is TGCGCCAGCAGCTTGGGCTCCGGGGAGCTGTTTTTT. Amino acid sequence: CASSLGSGELFF.